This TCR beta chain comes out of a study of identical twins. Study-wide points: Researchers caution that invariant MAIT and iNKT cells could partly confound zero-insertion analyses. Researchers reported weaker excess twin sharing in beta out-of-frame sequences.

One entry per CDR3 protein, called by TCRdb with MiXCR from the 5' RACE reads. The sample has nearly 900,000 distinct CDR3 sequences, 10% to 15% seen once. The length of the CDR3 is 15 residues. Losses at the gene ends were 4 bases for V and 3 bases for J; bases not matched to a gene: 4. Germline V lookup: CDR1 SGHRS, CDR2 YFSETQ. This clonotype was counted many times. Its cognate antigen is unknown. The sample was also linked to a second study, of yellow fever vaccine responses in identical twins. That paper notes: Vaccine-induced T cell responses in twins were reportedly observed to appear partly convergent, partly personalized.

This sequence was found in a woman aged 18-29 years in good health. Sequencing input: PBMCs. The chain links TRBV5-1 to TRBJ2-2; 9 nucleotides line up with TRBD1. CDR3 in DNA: TGCGCCAGCAGCCACCGGGACAGGGACACCGGGGAGCTGTTTTTT. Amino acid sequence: CASSHRDRDTGELFF.